These 19 T cell receptor beta chains originate from one sample sequenced in a study of regulatory T cells in long-lasting Graves disease. This sample's time point: newly diagnosed GD, antithyroid drugs for less than 3 months. Preparation of the TCR library used RNA extracted from PBMCs. HTBI primers from iRepertoire and Arm-PCR of CDR3 regions yielded the TCR beta libraries. TCRdb used MiXCR to reprocess the multiplex PCR reads, holding one entry per CDR3 protein. This table has roughly 610,000 distinct CDR3 sequences, around 16% appearing once. These data were likewise used in another study, on T cells in Graves' hyperthyroidism and ophthalmopathy.

The source was peripheral blood mononuclear cells (PBMCs), collected at new diagnosis, from a patient treated with antithyroid drugs. The receptors shown here come from a man between 18 and 29 years old with Graves disease.

This clonotype was seen a handful of times. One end of the junction does not line up with germline, which may come from a read error. The chain carries TRBV7-9 and TRBJ1-1; 7 nucleotides match TRBD1. The germline V gene has CDR1 SEHNR and CDR2 FQNEAQ (reference sequence). This CDR3 region has 15 residues. Written as DNA, the CDR3 is TGTGCCAGCAGCTTAGGACAGGGCCGGAACACTGAAACTTTCTTT. Protein: CASSLGQGRNTETFF.

The rearrangement uses TRBV12-3 or TRBV12-4 and TRBJ2-7, with D possibly called TRBD1 or TRBD2 (6 bases each). V dropped 3 bases and J dropped 7 bases, with 13 bases sitting between them. The CDR3 totals 13 residues. The CDR3 here is CASSFPQGGEQYF. DNA for the CDR3: TGTGCCAGCAGTTTCCCCCAAGGGGGGGAGCAGTACTTC.

V usage is TRBV5-1 and J usage is TRBJ2-4, with TRBD1 matching over 8 bases. V lost 3 bases to trimming and J lost 2 bases; unmatched junction nucleotides: 7. The germline CDR1 and CDR2 sequences are SGHRS and YFSETQ. CDR3 length: 16 residues. CDR3 in DNA: TGCGCCAGCAGCTCGGGACAGGCCCACCCCAAAAACATTCAGTACTTC. It encodes CASSSGQAHPKNIQYF.

This clonotype was counted only a few times. V gene TRBV9 combines with J gene TRBJ2-7; D perhaps matches TRBD2 (5 bases). Trimming shortened V by 0 bases and J by 9 bases, and 16 bases separated the two germline ends. This CDR3 is built from 14 residues. Germline CDR1 reads SGDLS; CDR2 reads YYNGEE. The CDR3 bases are TGTGCCAGCAGCGTAGCTCCCGCGGGCAGCGTGCAGTACTTC. Protein sequence: CASSVAPAGSVQYF.

This clonotype was recorded at least ten times. The chain couples TRBV11-2 to TRBJ2-7; 9 nucleotides align to TRBD1. This CDR3 is 15 amino acids long. V lost 6 bases and J lost 5; bases outside the gene matches: 11. CDR1 is SGHAT and CDR2 is FQNNGV in the germline V gene. The CDR3 is CASRHTGGGHDEQYF. CDR3 DNA: TGTGCCAGCAGACACACAGGGGGCGGGCACGACGAGCAGTACTTC. Complete variable domain (other parts from reference TRBV11-2 and TRBJ2-7): EAGVAQSPRYKIIEKRQSVAFWCNPISGHATLYWYQQILGQGPKLLIQFQNNGVVDDSQLPKDRFSAERLKGVDSTLKIQPAKLEDSAVYLCASRHTGGGHDEQYFGPGTRLTVT.

This clonotype has more than one count but fewer than ten. This rearrangement joins TRBV12-5 to TRBJ2-7; TRBD2 matches at 8 bases. Germline trimming cut 2 bases from V and 2 bases from J; bases unmatched to any gene: 14. CDR3 length: 18 residues. Germline CDR1 is LGHNT and CDR2 is FRNRAP. CDR3 in DNA: TGTGCTAGTGGTTTGCAACTACTTAGCGGGAAAGCCACCTACGAGCAGTACTTC. Its translation is CASGLQLLSGKATYEQYF.

J is TRBJ2-3 and V is TRBV20-1; D ambiguous. Germline V gene lookup returns CDR1 DFQATT and CDR2 SNEGSKA (reference sequence). The CDR3 extends over 12 amino acids. V lost 0 bases and J 4 bases, leaving 5 bases between the germline ends. CDR3 in amino acids: CSARDGPDTQYF. The CDR3, as DNA: TGCAGTGCTAGAGATGGTCCAGATACGCAGTATTTT.

This clonotype was seen more than once but under ten times. The V gene is TRBV7-9, the J gene TRBJ2-7, with D perhaps matching TRBD1 (6 bases). In germline, CDR1 is SEHNR, CDR2 FQNEAQ (reference sequence). CDR3 size: 14 residues. The V gene lost 5 bases and the J gene lost 3 bases, with 14 bases spanning the gap. Here the CDR3 reads CASSAGTSFYEQYF. For the CDR3, the DNA is TGTGCCAGCAGCGCCGGGACATCTTTCTACGAGCAGTACTTC.

This clonotype turned up a few times. J is TRBJ2-5 and V is TRBV7-2, with TRBD2 as a possible D gene (6 bases). CDR3 length equals 12 residues. The germline V gene encodes CDR1 SGHTA and CDR2 FQGNSA. V was shortened by 5 bases and J by 5 bases, with 9 bases between the two germline ends. The CDR3 DNA reads TGTGCCAGCAGCGGCCGGGGGGAGACCCAGTACTTC. As protein: CASSGRGETQYF. Together with reference TRBV7-2 and TRBJ2-5, the CDR3 gives the full variable domain: GAGVSQSPSNKVTEKGKDVELRCDPISGHTALYWYRQSLGQGLEFLIYFQGNSAPDKSGLPSDRFSAERTGGSVSTLTIQRTQQEDSAVYLCASSGRGETQYFGPGTRLLVL.

V and J are TRBV7-9 and TRBJ2-7; TRBD2 matches at 10 bases. Per the germline V gene, CDR1 is SEHNR and CDR2 is FQNEAQ (reference sequence). With 1 base clipped from V and 6 bases from J, the junction kept 9 bases outside the gene matches. The CDR3 is made up of 16 amino acids. The CDR3 coding sequence is TGTGCCAGCAGCTTAGAGGCTAGCGGGAGCATGTGCGAGCAGTACTTC. It encodes CASSLEASGSMCEQYF.

The chain carries TRBV12-3 or TRBV12-4 and TRBJ2-5; 16 bases match TRBD2. The CDR3 extends over 17 amino acids. With V trimmed by 6 bases and J by 6 bases, 10 bases remained unmatched. The CDR3 DNA reads as TGTGCCAGCAGGGCCGGGACTAGCGGGAGGGGGTTGAAGACCCAGTACTTC. Residues: CASRAGTSGRGLKTQYF.

This clonotype was seen at least ten times. The chain couples TRBV9 to TRBJ2-7, with D possibly matching TRBD2 (6 bases). V lost 4 bases and J 5 bases, leaving 16 bases between the germline ends. This CDR3 region has 14 residues. Looked up from germline, CDR1 is SGDLS and CDR2 is YYNGEE. The CDR3 DNA follows: TGTGCCAGCAGCCCACACCGACTAGAAGACGAGCAGTACTTC. It is translated as CASSPHRLEDEQYF. Full variable domain (rest looked up from reference TRBV9 and TRBJ2-7): DSGVTQTPKHLITATGQRVTLRCSPRSGDLSVYWYQQSLDQGLQFLIQYYNGEERAKGNILERFSAQQFPDLHSELNLSSLELGDSALYFCASSPHRLEDEQYFGPGTRLTVT.

This clonotype occurred many times. The V call is TRBV30, the J call TRBJ2-7, with a weak D call TRBD1 (5 bases). The germline V gene encodes CDR1 GTSNPN and CDR2 SVGIG (reference sequence). V was pared by 0 bases and J by 0 bases, with 6 bases between. The CDR3 consists of 13 residues. The CDR3 here is CAWSVGDSYEQYF. The CDR3 DNA sequence: TGTGCCTGGAGTGTAGGGGACTCCTACGAGCAGTACTTC.

At least ten counts were recorded for this clonotype. The gene calls are TRBV28 and TRBJ2-1, with D possibly matching TRBD1 (5 bases). The CDR3 runs 12 residues. The V end was cut by 5 bases, the J end by 8 bases, with 10 bases between. The germline gives CDR1 MDHEN, CDR2 SYDVKM. The CDR3 here is CASSPWGDEQFF. The CDR3 region has the DNA TGTGCCAGCAGTCCCTGGGGCGATGAGCAGTTCTTC.

This clonotype was counted ten times or more. This chain connects TRBV6-1 to TRBJ2-7, with a possible D match to TRBD1 (6 bases). V dropped 5 bases and J dropped 3 bases, with 11 bases sitting between them. The germline gives CDR1 MNHNS, CDR2 SASEGT. The CDR3 covers 13 residues. The CDR3 is CASSTTGYYEQYF. CDR3 nucleotide sequence: TGTGCCAGCAGTACCACAGGGTACTACGAGCAGTACTTC.

This chain connects TRBV19 to TRBJ2-1; D not certain. The germline gives CDR1 LNHDA, CDR2 SQIVND (reference sequence). With 1 base removed from V and 2 bases from J, the gap between germline ends came to 9 bases. This CDR3 spans 15 amino acids. The CDR3 bases are TGTGCCAGTAGTATAGGACACTCTACCTACAATGAGCAGTTCTTC. Encoded protein: CASSIGHSTYNEQFF.

The sample holds many counts of this clonotype. The chain uses TRBV7-9 and TRBJ2-3; possible D gene TRBD1, 5 bases. V was shortened by 4 bases and J by 2 bases, with 13 bases between the two germline ends. Germline V gene lookup returns CDR1 SEHNR and CDR2 FQNEAQ (reference sequence). This CDR3 has 15 amino acids. CDR3 in amino acids: CASSSTADFTDTQYF. The CDR3 DNA is TGTGCCAGCAGCTCGACAGCAGATTTCACAGATACGCAGTATTTT.

The rearrangement joins TRBV19 to TRBJ2-7; 7 bases match TRBD2. Germline V gives CDR1 LNHDA, CDR2 SQIVND (reference sequence). Trimming removed 6 bases from V and 3 bases from J; junction bases left unmatched: 17. The CDR3 is made up of 17 amino acids. This CDR3 reads CASSRTPGGSPNYEQYF. In DNA form, the CDR3 reads TGTGCCAGTAGCCGAACTCCGGGAGGCTCCCCAAACTACGAGCAGTACTTC.

This clonotype was recorded at least ten times. The rearrangement joins TRBV18 to TRBJ1-2; D unresolved. Germline-derived CDR1 and CDR2 are KGHSH and LQKENI. Trimming pared 0 bases from V and 4 bases from J, leaving 9 bases between. The CDR3 length is 14 residues. CDR3 sequence reads: CASSPPLGGYGYTF. The CDR3 DNA reads TGTGCCAGCTCACCACCGCTCGGAGGCTATGGCTACACCTTC.